This entry describes one T cell receptor (beta chain). The antigen remains undetermined. The data were taken from a study of T-cell memory formation after mild COVID-19. TCRdb ran MiXCR on the 5' RACE reads and lists one entry per CDR3 protein. This sample has about 360,000 distinct CDR3 sequences, with around 15% found just once. Study results and limitations: Day 37-peaking second-wave clones had unconfirmed SARS-CoV-2 specificity.

Germline V CDR1 and CDR2: LGHNA, YSLEER. The CDR3 sequence is 13 residues long. With 1 base removed from V and 4 bases from J, the gap between germline ends came to 8 bases. Specimen: PBMCs or a T cell subset sorted from them (not recorded which). The gene calls are TRBV4-3 and TRBJ2-7; perhaps TRBD1 as D (6 bases). The receptor was derived from a man younger than 30 who had mild COVID-19 (a few samples of this study predate the infection). Cell type and time point are not known. Written as DNA, the CDR3 is TGCGCCAGCAGCCAAGTTAGGGGGTACGAGCAGTACTTC. Amino acid sequence: CASSQVRGYEQYF.